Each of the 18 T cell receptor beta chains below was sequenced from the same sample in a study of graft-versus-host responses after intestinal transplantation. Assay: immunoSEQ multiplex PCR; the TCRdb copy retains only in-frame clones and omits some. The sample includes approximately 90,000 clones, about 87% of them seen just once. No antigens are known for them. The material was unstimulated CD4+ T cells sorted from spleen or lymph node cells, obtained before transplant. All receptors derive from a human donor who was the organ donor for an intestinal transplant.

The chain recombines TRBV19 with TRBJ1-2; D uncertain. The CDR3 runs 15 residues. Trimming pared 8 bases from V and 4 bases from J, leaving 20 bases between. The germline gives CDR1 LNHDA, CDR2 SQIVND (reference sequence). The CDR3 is CASHPHAERSYGYTF. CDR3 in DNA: TGTGCCAGTCATCCCCACGCGGAAAGAAGCTATGGCTACACCTTC.

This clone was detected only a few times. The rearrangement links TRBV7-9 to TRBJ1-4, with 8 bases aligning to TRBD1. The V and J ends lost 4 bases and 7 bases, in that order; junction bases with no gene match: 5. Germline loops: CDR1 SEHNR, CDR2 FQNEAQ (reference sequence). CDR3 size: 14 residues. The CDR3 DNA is TGTGCCAGCAGCTACGGGACAGGCGTTGAAAAACTGTTTTTT. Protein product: CASSYGTGVEKLFF.

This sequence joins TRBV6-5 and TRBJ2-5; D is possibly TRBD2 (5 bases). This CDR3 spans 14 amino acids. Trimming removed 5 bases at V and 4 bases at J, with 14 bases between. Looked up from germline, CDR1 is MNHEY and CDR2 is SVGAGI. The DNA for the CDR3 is TGTGCCAGCAGTACTCATCGGGATGCAGAGACCCAGTACTTC. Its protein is CASSTHRDAETQYF.

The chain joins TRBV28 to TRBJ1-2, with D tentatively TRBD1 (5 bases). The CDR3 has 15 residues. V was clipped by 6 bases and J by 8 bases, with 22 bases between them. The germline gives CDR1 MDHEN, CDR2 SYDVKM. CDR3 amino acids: CASSSGGGGLRGYTF. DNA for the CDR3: TGTGCCAGCAGCTCGGGGGGAGGAGGACTTAGAGGCTACACCTTC.

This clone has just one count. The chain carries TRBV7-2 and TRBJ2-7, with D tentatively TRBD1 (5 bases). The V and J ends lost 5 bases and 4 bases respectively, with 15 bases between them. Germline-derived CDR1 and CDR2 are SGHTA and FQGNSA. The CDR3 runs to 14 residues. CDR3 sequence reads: CASSLVGVGYEQYF. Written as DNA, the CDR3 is TGTGCCAGCAGCCTTGTAGGGGTCGGATACGAGCAGTACTTC. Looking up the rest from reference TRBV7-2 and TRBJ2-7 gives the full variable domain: GAGVSQSPSNKVTEKGKDVELRCDPISGHTALYWYRQSLGQGLEFLIYFQGNSAPDKSGLPSDRFSAERTGGSVSTLTIQRTQQEDSAVYLCASSLVGVGYEQYFGPGTRLTVT.

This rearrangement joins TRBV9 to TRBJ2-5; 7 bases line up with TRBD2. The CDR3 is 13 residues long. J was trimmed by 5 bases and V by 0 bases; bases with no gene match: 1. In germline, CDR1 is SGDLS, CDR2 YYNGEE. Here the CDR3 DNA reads TGTGCCAGCAGCGTAGTGGGGGGGGAGACCCAGTACTTC. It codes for CASSVVGGETQYF.

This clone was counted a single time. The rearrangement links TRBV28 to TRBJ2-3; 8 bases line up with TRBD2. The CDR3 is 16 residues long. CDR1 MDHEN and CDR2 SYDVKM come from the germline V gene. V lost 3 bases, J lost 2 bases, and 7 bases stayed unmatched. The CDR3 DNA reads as TGTGCCAGCAGTTTCGCAGCGGGAGCCCCCACAGATACGCAGTATTTT. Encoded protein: CASSFAAGAPTDTQYF.

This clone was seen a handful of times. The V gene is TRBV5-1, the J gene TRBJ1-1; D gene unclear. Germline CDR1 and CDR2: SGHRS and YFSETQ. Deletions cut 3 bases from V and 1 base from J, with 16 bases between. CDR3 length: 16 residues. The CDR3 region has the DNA TGCGCCAGCAGCTATAACGCCCCCTCAGGGAACACTGAAGCTTTCTTT. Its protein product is CASSYNAPSGNTEAFF.

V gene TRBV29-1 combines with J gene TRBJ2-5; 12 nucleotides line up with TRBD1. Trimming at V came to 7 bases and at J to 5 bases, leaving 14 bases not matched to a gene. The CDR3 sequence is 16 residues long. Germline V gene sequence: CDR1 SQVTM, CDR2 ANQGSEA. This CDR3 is CSASGGTGGAGETQYF. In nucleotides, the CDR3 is TGCAGCGCCTCAGGGGGGACAGGGGGCGCGGGGGAGACCCAGTACTTC.

The CDR3 bases are TGTGCTAGTGGTTTGGCCCACTCTGAGTTGCTTAATGAAAAACTGTTTTTT. This encodes CASGLAHSELLNEKLFF. The V call is TRBV12-5, the J call TRBJ1-4, with D hard to call. V shed 1 base and J shed 4 bases, with 16 bases lying between them. Germline loops: CDR1 LGHNT, CDR2 FRNRAP. CDR3 size: 17 residues.

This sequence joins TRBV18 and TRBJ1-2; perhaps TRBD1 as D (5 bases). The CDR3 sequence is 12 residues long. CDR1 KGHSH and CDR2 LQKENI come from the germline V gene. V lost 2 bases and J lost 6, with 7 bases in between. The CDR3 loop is CASSPIRDGYTF. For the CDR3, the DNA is TGTGCCAGCTCACCAATCAGGGATGGCTACACCTTC.

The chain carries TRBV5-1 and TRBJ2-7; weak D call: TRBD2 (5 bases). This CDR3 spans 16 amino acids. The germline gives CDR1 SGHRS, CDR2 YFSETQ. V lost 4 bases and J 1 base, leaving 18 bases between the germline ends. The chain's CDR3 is CASSPSSRPGSYEQYF. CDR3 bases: TGCGCCAGCAGCCCCAGTAGTAGGCCGGGATCCTACGAGCAGTACTTC.

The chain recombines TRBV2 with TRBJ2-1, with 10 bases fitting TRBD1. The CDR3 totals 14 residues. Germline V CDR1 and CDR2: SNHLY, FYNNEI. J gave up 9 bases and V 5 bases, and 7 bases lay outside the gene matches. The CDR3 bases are TGTGCCAGCAGTCGCGGGACAGGGGTGACTGAGCAGTTCTTC. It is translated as CASSRGTGVTEQFF.

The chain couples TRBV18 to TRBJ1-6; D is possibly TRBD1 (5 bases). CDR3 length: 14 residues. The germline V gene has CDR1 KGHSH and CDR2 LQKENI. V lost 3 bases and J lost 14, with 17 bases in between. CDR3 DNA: TGTGCCAGCTCACCCCCTAGGACATCCGGGTCCCTCCACTTT. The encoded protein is CASSPPRTSGSLHF.

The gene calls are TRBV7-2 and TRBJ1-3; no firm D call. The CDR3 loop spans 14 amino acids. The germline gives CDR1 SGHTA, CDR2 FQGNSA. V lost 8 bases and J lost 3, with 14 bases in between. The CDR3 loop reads CASPAPGIGNTIYF. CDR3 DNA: TGTGCCAGCCCTGCCCCGGGGATTGGAAACACCATATATTTT.

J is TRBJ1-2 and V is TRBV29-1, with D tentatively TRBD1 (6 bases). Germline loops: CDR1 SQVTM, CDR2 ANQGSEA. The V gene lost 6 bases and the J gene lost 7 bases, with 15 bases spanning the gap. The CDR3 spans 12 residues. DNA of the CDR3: TGCAGCGTGCAAGACAGGCACCTTGGCTACACCTTC. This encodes CSVQDRHLGYTF. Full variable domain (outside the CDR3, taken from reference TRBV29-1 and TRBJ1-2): SAVISQKPSRDICQRGTSLTIQCQVDSQVTMMFWYRQQPGQSLTLIATANQGSEATYESGFVIDKFPISRPNLTFSTLTVSNMSPEDSSIYLCSVQDRHLGYTFGSGTRLTVV.

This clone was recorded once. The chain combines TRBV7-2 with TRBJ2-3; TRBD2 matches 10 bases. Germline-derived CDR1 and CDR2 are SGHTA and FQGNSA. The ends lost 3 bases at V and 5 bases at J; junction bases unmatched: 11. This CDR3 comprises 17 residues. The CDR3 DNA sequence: TGTGCCAGCAGCTTCGGACTAGCGGTCAGGGGAATAGATACGCAGTATTTT. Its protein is CASSFGLAVRGIDTQYF.

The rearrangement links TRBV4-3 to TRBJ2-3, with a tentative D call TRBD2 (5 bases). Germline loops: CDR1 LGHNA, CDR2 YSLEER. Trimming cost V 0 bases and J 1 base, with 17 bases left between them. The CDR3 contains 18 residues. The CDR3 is CASSQDIMGGGGTDTQYF. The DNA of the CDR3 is TGCGCCAGCAGCCAAGATATCATGGGCGGAGGAGGCACAGATACGCAGTATTTT.